Presented here are 23 T cell receptor beta chains from one specimen sequenced in a study of shared clonotypes between healthy human individuals. It was CD45RO-negative cells, positively selected for CCR7, that made up naive CD8 cells, with terminally differentiated effector memory CD45RA+ cells excluded. Measured with immunoSEQ multiplex PCR; TCRdb has only the in-frame clones, and not every one. The sample shows roughly 2 million clones, approximately 94% of them seen only once. The sequencing sample was made of naive CD8+ T cells sorted from blood. The receptor source for this set is a man younger than 35 in good health.

As regards this clone: The identical CDR3 is also encoded by other nucleotide sequences in the sample. This chain links TRBV5-4 with TRBJ2-7; D uncertain. This CDR3 spans 12 amino acids. Trimming removed 2 bases from V and 3 bases from J, with 6 bases in between. Germline V gene sequence: CDR1 SGHNT, CDR2 YYREEE (reference sequence). In DNA form, the CDR3 reads TGTGCCAGCAGCTTCGGAAACTACGAGCAGTACTTC. Translation gives CASSFGNYEQYF.

The CDR3: CASSTTLGLGITDTQYF. CDR3 nucleotides: TGTGCCAGCAGCACGACCCTGGGTCTAGGAATCACAGATACGCAGTATTTT. The chain combines TRBV7-8 with TRBJ2-3, with unresolved D. CDR1 SGHVS and CDR2 FQNEAQ come from the germline V gene. The germline V and J ends were trimmed by 5 bases and 2 bases, with 20 bases remaining between them. The CDR3 length is 17 residues.

CDR3 in amino acids: CASSRDSQQETQYF. The CDR3 coding sequence is TGCGCCAGCAGTCGGGATTCTCAACAAGAGACCCAGTACTTC. The genes are TRBV10-2 and TRBJ2-5; tentative D call: TRBD2 (5 bases). Germline V CDR1 and CDR2: WSHSY, SAAADI. The V gene lost 5 bases and the J gene lost 2 bases, with 12 bases spanning the gap. The CDR3 contains 14 residues.

The V gene is TRBV10-2, the J gene TRBJ2-2; a possible D gene is TRBD2 (7 bases). This CDR3 is 15 amino acids long. The V end was cut by 7 bases, the J end by 5 bases, with 17 bases between. Germline CDR1 is WSHSY and CDR2 is SAAADI. This CDR3 reads CASKLQGGLTGELFF. The DNA of the CDR3 is TGCGCCAGCAAGTTACAGGGAGGGTTGACCGGGGAGCTGTTTTTT.

The chain recombines TRBV11-2 with TRBJ2-7; 8 bases are shared with TRBD2. The junction had 14 bases not matched to a gene; V was cut back by 5 bases and J by 5 bases. CDR1 and CDR2 (germline): SGHAT, FQNNGV. The CDR3 runs 16 residues. The CDR3 loop is CASSLTSGGPGDEQYF. CDR3 nucleotides: TGTGCCAGCAGCCTTACTAGCGGAGGGCCGGGGGACGAGCAGTACTTC.

V usage is TRBV23-1 and J usage is TRBJ1-5, with D possibly matching TRBD1 (5 bases). TRBV23-1 has ORF status, its function being uncertain. The V end was cut by 8 bases, the J end by 1 base, with 15 bases between. The CDR3 runs 15 residues. CDR3 DNA sequence: TGCGCCAGCGCCGGGCAGGGTGACAGCAATCAGCCCCAGCATTTT. This codes for CASAGQGDSNQPQHF.

J is TRBJ1-2 and V is TRBV7-3; unclear D gene. CDR3 length: 17 residues. The V end was cut by 5 bases, the J end by 0 bases, with 19 bases between. Germline CDR1 SGHTA, CDR2 FQGTGA. The CDR3 spells CASSPLKLTEANYGYTF. In nucleotides, the CDR3 is TGTGCCAGCAGCCCCCTCAAACTAACGGAAGCTAACTATGGCTACACCTTC.

The count of this clone is one. The chain couples TRBV4-3 to TRBJ2-1; 10 positions agree with TRBD2. J lost 0 bases, V lost 0 bases, and 2 bases had no gene match. The CDR3 has 17 residues. Germline loops: CDR1 LGHNA, CDR2 YSLEER. The CDR3 reads CASSQESSGSSYNEQFF. CDR3 bases: TGCGCCAGCAGCCAAGAGTCTAGCGGGAGCTCCTACAATGAGCAGTTCTTC.

CDR3 bases: TGTGCTAGTGGTTTGGTGGGGGGGAGGGAGCCCCAGCATTTT. Its protein product is CASGLVGGREPQHF. V usage is TRBV12-5 and J usage is TRBJ1-5, with a possible D match to TRBD1 (5 bases). The V end was cut by 0 bases, the J end by 8 bases, with 11 bases between. The CDR3 spans 14 residues. Germline loops: CDR1 LGHNT, CDR2 FRNRAP.

V usage is TRBV6-1 and J usage is TRBJ2-7, with TRBD1 identical over 9 bases. The V segment lost 2 bases and the J segment 4 bases; nucleotides outside the gene matches: 3. The CDR3 loop spans 14 amino acids. CDR1 and CDR2 from the germline V gene are MNHNS and SASEGT. CDR3 DNA: TGTGCCAGCAGTGAAATGGGGACAGGGTACGAGCAGTACTTC. This gives the protein CASSEMGTGYEQYF.

V gene TRBV7-2 combines with J gene TRBJ2-1; TRBD2 might be the D (6 bases). V lost 2 bases to trimming and J lost 2 bases, with 19 bases between them. This CDR3 has 18 amino acids. From germline, CDR1 is SGHTA and CDR2 FQGNSA. The CDR3 here is CASSLSLLTDYAYNEQFF. Here the CDR3 DNA reads TGTGCCAGCAGCTTATCCCTACTAACGGACTACGCCTACAATGAGCAGTTCTTC.

DNA of the CDR3: TGTGCCAGTAGTATTTCCGGGAATAGCAATCAGCCCCAGCATTTT. This gives the protein CASSISGNSNQPQHF. The chain uses TRBV19 and TRBJ1-5, with D hard to call. CDR1 is LNHDA and CDR2 is SQIVND in the germline V gene (reference sequence). Deletions cut 3 bases from V and 0 bases from J, with 9 bases between. This CDR3 comprises 15 residues. The complete variable domain, with remaining parts taken from reference TRBV19 and TRBJ1-5, reads DGGITQSPKYLFRKEGQNVTLSCEQNLNHDAMYWYRQDPGQGLRLIYYSQIVNDFQKGDIAEGYSVSREKKESFPLTVTSAQKNPTAFYLCASSISGNSNQPQHFGDGTRLSIL.

The chain couples TRBV6-6 to TRBJ2-2; the D gene is possibly TRBD1 (6 bases). Germline V gives CDR1 MNHNY, CDR2 SVGAGI (reference sequence). This CDR3 is 15 amino acids long. V gave up 7 bases and J gave up 4 bases, with 16 bases separating them. The CDR3 bases are TGTGCCAGCACCAGGGGCCGGACGGGCACCGGGGAGCTGTTTTTT. As protein: CASTRGRTGTGELFF.

The chain combines TRBV28 with TRBJ1-2, with unresolved D. The V end lost 3 bases, the J end lost 6 bases, and 11 bases lay between the germline ends. Per the germline V gene, CDR1 is MDHEN and CDR2 is SYDVKM. The CDR3 is 13 amino acids. The CDR3 loop reads CASSFRPLDGYTF. For the CDR3, the DNA is TGTGCCAGCAGTTTCAGGCCCCTTGATGGCTACACCTTC.

This chain links TRBV4-1 with TRBJ2-1; D uncertain. Trimming took 0 bases from V and 2 from J, leaving 11 bases between them. CDR1 is MGHRA, CDR2 YSYEKL, per germline. This CDR3 comprises 16 residues. The CDR3 loop reads CASSQDPVGAYNEQFF. The DNA of the CDR3 is TGCGCCAGCAGCCAAGATCCCGTAGGCGCCTACAATGAGCAGTTCTTC.

The chain joins TRBV27 to TRBJ2-5; D uncertain. V was trimmed by 2 bases and J by 0 bases, leaving 4 bases between them. The CDR3 is 13 amino acids. CDR1 MNHEY and CDR2 SMNVEV come from the germline V gene (reference sequence). The CDR3 coding sequence is TGTGCCAGCAGTTTAACAGACCAAGAGACCCAGTACTTC. Amino acid sequence: CASSLTDQETQYF.

The V and J genes are TRBV19 and TRBJ2-7, with unresolved D. The germline CDR1 and CDR2 sequences are LNHDA and SQIVND (reference sequence). The V and J ends lost 4 bases and 2 bases respectively, with 9 bases between them. This CDR3 has 13 amino acids. As DNA, the CDR3 is TGTGCCAGTAGTACCTACTTAACCTACGAGCAGTACTTC. Protein: CASSTYLTYEQYF.

This clone was detected only once. The chain couples TRBV29-1 to TRBJ2-7, with D unresolved. Trimming removed 1 base at V and 5 bases at J, with 15 bases between. Germline lookup yields CDR1 SQVTM and CDR2 ANQGSEA. The CDR3 has 14 residues. CDR3 sequence: CSVEGEEGFHEQYF. CDR3 in DNA: TGCAGCGTTGAAGGGGAAGAAGGGTTCCACGAGCAGTACTTC.

The chain uses TRBV10-3 and TRBJ2-1; 8 bases agree with TRBD1. This CDR3 is built from 14 residues. V lost 2 bases to trimming and J lost 7 bases; unmatched junction nucleotides: 4. Germline V gives CDR1 ENHRY, CDR2 SYGVKD. Here the CDR3 reads CAISEKTGGNEQFF. The CDR3 coding sequence is TGTGCCATCAGTGAGAAAACAGGGGGGAATGAGCAGTTCTTC.

This rearrangement joins TRBV27 to TRBJ2-2; D not resolved. CDR1 is MNHEY, CDR2 SMNVEV, per germline (reference sequence). The CDR3 extends over 15 amino acids. Trimming took 3 bases from V and 1 from J, leaving 9 bases between them. The DNA of the CDR3 is TGTGCCAGCAGTTTGGTGGGGATGAACACCGGGGAGCTGTTTTTT. This sequence encodes CASSLVGMNTGELFF.

As to this clone: Other DNA sequences in this sample translate to the same CDR3. This chain links TRBV19 with TRBJ2-7; no definite D call. This CDR3 comprises 13 residues. V shed 5 bases and J shed 0 bases, with 8 bases lying between them. Per the germline V gene, CDR1 is LNHDA and CDR2 is SQIVND (reference sequence). CDR3 loop: CASSPASSYEQYF. The CDR3 DNA is TGTGCCAGTAGTCCTGCAAGCTCCTACGAGCAGTACTTC.

To note about this clone: This same CDR3 is encoded by further DNA sequences in the sample. The rearrangement uses TRBV7-9 and TRBJ2-3, with TRBD1 as a possible D gene (6 bases). The CDR3 contains 12 residues. Trimming left V 4 bases short and J 5 bases short, with 7 bases between. The V gene's germline CDR1 is SEHNR and CDR2 FQNEAQ (reference sequence). CDR3 nucleotide sequence: TGTGCCAGCAGCTCACAGGGAGATACGCAGTATTTT. As protein: CASSSQGDTQYF. Full variable domain (remainder filled in from reference TRBV7-9 and TRBJ2-3): DTGVSQNPRHKITKRGQNVTFRCDPISEHNRLYWYRQTLGQGPEFLTYFQNEAQLEKSRLLSDRFSAERPKGSFSTLEIQRTEQGDSAMYLCASSSQGDTQYFGPGTRLTVL.

The V call is TRBV5-1, the J call TRBJ2-7; 7 nucleotides agree with TRBD1. CDR1 and CDR2 from the germline V gene are SGHRS and YFSETQ. Unmatched junction bases numbered 6, after V lost 3 bases and J lost 12 bases. The CDR3 extends over 11 amino acids. CDR3 coding DNA: TGCGCCAGCAGCTCAACAGGGGATAGGTACTTC. Its protein product is CASSSTGDRYF.